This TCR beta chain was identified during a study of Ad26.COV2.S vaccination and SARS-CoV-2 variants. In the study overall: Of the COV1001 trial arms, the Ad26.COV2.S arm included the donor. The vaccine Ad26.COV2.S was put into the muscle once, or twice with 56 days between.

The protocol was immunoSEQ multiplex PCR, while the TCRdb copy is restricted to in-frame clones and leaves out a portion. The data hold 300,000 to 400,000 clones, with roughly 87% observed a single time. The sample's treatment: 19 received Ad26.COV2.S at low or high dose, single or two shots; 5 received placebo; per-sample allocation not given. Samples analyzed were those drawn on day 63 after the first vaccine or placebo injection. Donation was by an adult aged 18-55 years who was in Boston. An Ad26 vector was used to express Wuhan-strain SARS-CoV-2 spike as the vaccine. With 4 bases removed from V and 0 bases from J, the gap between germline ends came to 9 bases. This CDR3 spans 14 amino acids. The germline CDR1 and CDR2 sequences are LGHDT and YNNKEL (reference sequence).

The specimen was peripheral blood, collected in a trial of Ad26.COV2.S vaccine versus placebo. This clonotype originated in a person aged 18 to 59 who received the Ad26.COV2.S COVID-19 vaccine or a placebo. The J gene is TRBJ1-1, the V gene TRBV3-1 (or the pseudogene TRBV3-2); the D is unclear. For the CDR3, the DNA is TGTGCCAGCAGCCGAGTCTCTCTGAACACTGAAGCTTTCTTT. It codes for CASSRVSLNTEAFF.